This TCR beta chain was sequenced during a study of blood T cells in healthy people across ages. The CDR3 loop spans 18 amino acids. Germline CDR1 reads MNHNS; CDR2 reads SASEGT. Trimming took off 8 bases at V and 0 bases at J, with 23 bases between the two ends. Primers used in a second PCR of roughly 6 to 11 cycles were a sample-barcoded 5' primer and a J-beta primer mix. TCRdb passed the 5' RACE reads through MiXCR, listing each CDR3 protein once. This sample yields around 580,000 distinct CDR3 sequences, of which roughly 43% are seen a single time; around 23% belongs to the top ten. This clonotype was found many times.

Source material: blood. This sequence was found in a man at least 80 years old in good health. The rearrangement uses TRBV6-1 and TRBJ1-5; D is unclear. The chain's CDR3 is CASARAADAMGSNQPQHF. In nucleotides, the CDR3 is TGTGCCAGCGCAAGAGCCGCGGACGCCATGGGTAGCAATCAGCCCCAGCATTTT.